The 8 T cell receptor beta chains given below trace back to one sample, sequenced in a study of blood T cell repertoires in COVID-19. TCRdb keeps only in-frame clones here, not all; method: immunoSEQ multiplex PCR. The repertoire holds about 120,000 clones, with around 85% as singletons. Sequencing input: peripheral blood. Source of these receptors: a man between 60 and 75 years old with acute or convalescent COVID-19.

This clone was observed once. This sample includes further DNA sequences coding for the same CDR3. CDR3 residues: CASSISGSYNEQFF. CDR3 DNA sequence: TGCGCCAGCAGCATCTCAGGTTCCTACAATGAGCAGTTCTTC. This rearrangement joins TRBV5-1 to TRBJ2-1, with no clear D. The CDR3 contains 14 residues. V was shortened by 4 bases and J by 1 base, with 9 bases between the two germline ends. Germline lookup yields CDR1 SGHRS and CDR2 YFSETQ. The whole variable domain, remainder taken from reference TRBV5-1 and TRBJ2-1, is KAGVTQTPRYLIKTRGQQVTLSCSPISGHRSVSWYQQTPGQGLQFLFEYFSETQRNKGNFPGRFSGRQFSNSRSEMNVSTLELGDSALYLCASSISGSYNEQFFGPGTRLTVL.

This clone was observed a few times. The chain couples TRBV6-5 to TRBJ2-7, with 12 bases fitting TRBD2. V lost 8 bases to trimming and J lost 4 bases; unmatched junction nucleotides: 6. CDR1 is MNHEY, CDR2 SVGAGI, per germline. The CDR3 is 14 amino acids. CDR3 region: CASGQGTSGYEQYF. DNA of the CDR3: TGTGCCAGCGGGCAAGGGACTAGCGGGTACGAGCAGTACTTC.

This rearrangement joins TRBV21-1 to TRBJ2-1; TRBD2 reflects the table's D call only, with no check against the DNA. TRBV21-1 is a documented pseudogene. This CDR3 has 17 residues. CDR3 sequence (DNA): TGTGCCAGCAGCAAAGGGACTAGCGGGAGGATGTACAATGAGCAGTTCTTC. It encodes CASSKGTSGRMYNEQFF.

In DNA, the CDR3 is TGCGCCAGCAGTTCAGGCGAGAACGAGCAGTACTTC. This encodes CASSSGENEQYF. The chain recombines TRBV5-1 with TRBJ2-7; D uncertain. V dropped 5 bases and J dropped 5 bases, with 11 bases sitting between them. Per the germline V gene, CDR1 is SGHRS and CDR2 is YFSETQ. The CDR3 loop spans 12 amino acids.

The J gene is TRBJ1-1, the V gene TRBV9, with D possibly being TRBD1 (5 bases). CDR1 and CDR2 from the germline V gene are SGDLS and YYNGEE. The CDR3 is 12 residues long. Trimming took 3 bases from V and 11 from J, leaving 14 bases between them. This CDR3 is CASSGAGTPAFF. CDR3 nucleotides: TGTGCCAGCAGCGGTGCCGGGACTCCCGCTTTCTTT.

The table lists this clone with many counts. The chain employs TRBV15 and TRBJ2-1, with 10 bases lining up with TRBD2. There are 16 residues in the CDR3. V lost 0 bases, J lost 7 bases, and 6 bases stayed unmatched. Germline V gene lookup returns CDR1 LNHNV and CDR2 YYDKDF (reference sequence). CDR3 region: CATSRDLAGVGNEQFF. In DNA form, the CDR3 reads TGTGCCACCAGCAGAGATCTAGCGGGAGTGGGTAATGAGCAGTTCTTC.

The chain employs TRBV28 and TRBJ1-6, with a tentative D call TRBD1 (5 bases). CDR3 length: 16 amino acids. The ends were cut back, 8 bases at V and 1 base at J, with 15 bases in the middle. Germline loops: CDR1 MDHEN, CDR2 SYDVKM. This CDR3 is CASAPSSGSYNSPLHF. The CDR3 DNA reads TGTGCCAGCGCACCATCCTCAGGGTCCTATAATTCACCCCTCCACTTT.

CDR3 region: CASSSAVQGLGEKLFF. The CDR3 DNA follows: TGTGCCAGCAGCTCCGCGGTGCAGGGGCTGGGTGAAAAACTGTTTTTT. The rearrangement uses TRBV6-6 and TRBJ1-4; possible D gene TRBD1, 6 bases. The CDR3 loop spans 16 amino acids. Between the trimmed V and J ends, which lost 6 bases and 7 bases, there was a span of 21 bases. CDR1 and CDR2 (germline): MNHNY, SVGAGI (reference sequence).